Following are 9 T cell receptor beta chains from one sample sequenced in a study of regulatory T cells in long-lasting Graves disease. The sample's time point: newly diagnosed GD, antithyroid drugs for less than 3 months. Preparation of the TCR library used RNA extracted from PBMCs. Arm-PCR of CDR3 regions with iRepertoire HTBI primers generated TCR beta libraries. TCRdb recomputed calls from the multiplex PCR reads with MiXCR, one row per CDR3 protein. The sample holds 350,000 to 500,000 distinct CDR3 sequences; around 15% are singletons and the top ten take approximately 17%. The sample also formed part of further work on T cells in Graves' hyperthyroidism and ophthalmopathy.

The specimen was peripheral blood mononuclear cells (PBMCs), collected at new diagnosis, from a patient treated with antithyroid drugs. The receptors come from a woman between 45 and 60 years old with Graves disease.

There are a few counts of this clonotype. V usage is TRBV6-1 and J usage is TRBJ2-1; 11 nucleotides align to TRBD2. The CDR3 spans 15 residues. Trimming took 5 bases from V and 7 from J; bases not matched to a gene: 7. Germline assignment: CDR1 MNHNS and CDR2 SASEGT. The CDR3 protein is CASSKLAGEGNEQFF. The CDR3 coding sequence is TGTGCCAGCAGTAAACTAGCGGGAGAGGGGAATGAGCAGTTCTTC.

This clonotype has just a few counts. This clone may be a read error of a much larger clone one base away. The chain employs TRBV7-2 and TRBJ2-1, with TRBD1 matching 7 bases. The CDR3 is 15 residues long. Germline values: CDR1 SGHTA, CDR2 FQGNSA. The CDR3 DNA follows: TGTGCCAGCAGCTTCAACAGGGGCTCCTACAGTGAGCAGTTCTTC. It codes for CASSFNRGSYSEQFF. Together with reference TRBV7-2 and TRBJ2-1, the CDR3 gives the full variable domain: GAGVSQSPSNKVTEKGKDVELRCDPISGHTALYWYRQSLGQGLEFLIYFQGNSAPDKSGLPSDRFSAERTGGSVSTLTIQRTQQEDSAVYLCASSFNRGSYSEQFFGPGTRLTVL.

In nucleotides, the CDR3 is TGTGCCAGCTCACCACCGGGACTAGCTTTCGGCGGGGAGCTGTTTTTT. Protein sequence: CASSPPGLAFGGELFF. The chain joins TRBV18 to TRBJ2-2, with 9 bases aligning to TRBD2. This CDR3 region has 16 residues. Germline V lookup: CDR1 KGHSH, CDR2 LQKENI. Trimming took 0 bases from V and 7 from J; bases not matched to a gene: 6.

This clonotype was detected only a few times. This CDR3 reads CATTGVQREFHNEQFF. CDR3 nucleotide sequence: TGTGCCACTACGGGGGTCCAGCGGGAGTTCCACAATGAGCAGTTCTTC. The V gene is TRBV10-3, the J gene TRBJ2-1; 8 bases fit TRBD2. CDR1 and CDR2 (germline): ENHRY, SYGVKD. The CDR3 runs to 16 residues. The ends lost 10 bases at V and 5 bases at J; junction bases unmatched: 16.

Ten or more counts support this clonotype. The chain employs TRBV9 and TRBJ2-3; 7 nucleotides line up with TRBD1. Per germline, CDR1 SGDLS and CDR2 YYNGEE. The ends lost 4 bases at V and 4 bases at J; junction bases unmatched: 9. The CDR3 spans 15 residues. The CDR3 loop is CASSSGQLDADTQYF. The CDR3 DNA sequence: TGTGCCAGCAGCTCGGGACAGCTAGACGCAGATACGCAGTATTTT.

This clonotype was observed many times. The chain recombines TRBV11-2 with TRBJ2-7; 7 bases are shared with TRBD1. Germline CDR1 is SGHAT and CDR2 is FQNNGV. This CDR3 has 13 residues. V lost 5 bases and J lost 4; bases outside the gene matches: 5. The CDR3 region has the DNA TGTGCCAGCAGCCCCCACAGGGGATACGAGCAGTACTTC. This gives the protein CASSPHRGYEQYF.

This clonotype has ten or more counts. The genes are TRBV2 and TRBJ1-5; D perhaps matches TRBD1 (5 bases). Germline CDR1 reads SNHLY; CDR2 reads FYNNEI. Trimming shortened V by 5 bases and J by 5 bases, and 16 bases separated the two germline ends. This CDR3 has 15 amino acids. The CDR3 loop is CASSWGRLRDQPQHF. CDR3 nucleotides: TGTGCCAGCAGTTGGGGACGCCTAAGGGATCAGCCCCAGCATTTT.

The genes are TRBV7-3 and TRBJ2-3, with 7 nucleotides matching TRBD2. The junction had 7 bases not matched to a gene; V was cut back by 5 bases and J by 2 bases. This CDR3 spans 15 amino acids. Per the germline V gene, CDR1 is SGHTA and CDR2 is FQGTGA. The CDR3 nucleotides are TGTGCCAGCAGCCGCGGGGGAGTCTTCACAGATACGCAGTATTTT. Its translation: CASSRGGVFTDTQYF.

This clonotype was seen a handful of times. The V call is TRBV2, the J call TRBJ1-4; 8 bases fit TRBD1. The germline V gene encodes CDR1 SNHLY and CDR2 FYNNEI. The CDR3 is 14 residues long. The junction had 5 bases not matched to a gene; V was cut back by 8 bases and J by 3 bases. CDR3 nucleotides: TGTGCCAGCGGAACAGGGGGGTCTAATGAAAAACTGTTTTTT. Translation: CASGTGGSNEKLFF.